The 7 T cell receptor beta chains given below trace back to one sample, sequenced in a study of blood T cells in healthy people across ages. Combining a sample-barcoded 5' primer with a J-beta primer mix, a second PCR ran for about 7 to 11 cycles. Each CDR3 protein gets one entry after TCRdb re-called the 5' RACE reads with MiXCR. The data show about 1.6 million distinct CDR3 sequences, about 35% seen once. The material sequenced was blood. The source of these receptors is a woman in her twenties or thirties in good health.

Points on this clonotype: A clone one base away is much larger, so this may be a read error. CDR3 coding DNA: TGTGCCAGCAGCCCTTGGGATACGCAGTATTTT. It is translated as CASSPWDTQYF. The V gene is TRBV7-9, the J gene TRBJ2-3; D uncertain. This CDR3 region has 11 residues. The V gene lost 5 bases and the J gene lost 6 bases, with 6 bases spanning the gap. Germline V gives CDR1 SEHNR, CDR2 FQNEAQ (reference sequence).

This clonotype showed up just a few times. J is TRBJ2-7 and V is TRBV28, with D perhaps TRBD2 (5 bases). There are 14 residues in the CDR3. V was cut by 2 bases and J by 3 bases, with 11 bases left in between. Germline assignment: CDR1 MDHEN and CDR2 SYDVKM. In nucleotides, the CDR3 is TGTGCCAGCAGTTTACACGGACGGGGCTACGAGCAGTACTTC. Amino acid sequence: CASSLHGRGYEQYF. Full variable domain (outside the CDR3, taken from reference TRBV28 and TRBJ2-7): DVKVTQSSRYLVKRTGEKVFLECVQDMDHENMFWYRQDPGLGLRLIYFSYDVKMKEKGDIPEGYSVSREKKERFSLILESASTNQTSMYLCASSLHGRGYEQYFGPGTRLTVT.

The chain employs TRBV7-2 and TRBJ1-5, with D uncertain. This CDR3 has 14 amino acids. The V gene's germline CDR1 is SGHTA and CDR2 FQGNSA. Deletions cut 1 base from V and 3 bases from J, with 7 bases between. DNA of the CDR3: TGTGCCAGCAGCTTAGTATCCGACAATCAGCCCCAGCATTTT. It codes for CASSLVSDNQPQHF.

The gene calls are TRBV4-1 and TRBJ1-2, with D unclear. The length of the CDR3 is 15 residues. The germline gives CDR1 MGHRA, CDR2 YSYEKL. Trimming shortened V by 3 bases and J by 4 bases, and 15 bases separated the two germline ends. CDR3 region: CASSQGRGQVYGYTF. The CDR3 DNA is TGCGCCAGCAGCCAGGGGAGAGGGCAGGTCTATGGCTACACCTTC.

In its sample, this clonotype was seen a few times. The chain employs TRBV27 and TRBJ2-3, with TRBD2 identical over 13 bases. The CDR3 length is 19 residues. V was clipped by 7 bases and J by 1 base; unmatched bases: 14. Looked up from germline, CDR1 is MNHEY and CDR2 is SMNVEV (reference sequence). This CDR3 reads CASTDRLAGGPRRTDTQYF. In nucleotides, the CDR3 is TGTGCCAGCACTGACAGACTAGCGGGAGGACCAAGGCGCACAGATACGCAGTATTTT.

A remark on this clonotype: A much larger clone lies a single base off, so this may be a read error. Here the CDR3 DNA reads TGCAGCGCTCTCGACAGAACCTACGAGCGGTACTTC. This encodes CSALDRTYERYF. This rearrangement joins TRBV29-1 to TRBJ2-4, with D tentatively TRBD1 (5 bases). Trimming removed 7 bases from V and 15 bases from J, with 22 bases in between. Germline loops: CDR1 SQVTM, CDR2 ANQGSEA. This CDR3 has 12 residues.

The gene calls are TRBV4-1 and TRBJ2-3; a weak D match, TRBD2 (6 bases). Trimming took off 0 bases at V and 2 bases at J, with 12 bases between the two ends. Germline V gene lookup returns CDR1 MGHRA and CDR2 YSYEKL. The CDR3 covers 16 residues. This CDR3 reads CASSQEKDYYTDTQYF. The CDR3 coding sequence is TGCGCCAGCAGCCAAGAAAAGGACTACTACACAGATACGCAGTATTTT.